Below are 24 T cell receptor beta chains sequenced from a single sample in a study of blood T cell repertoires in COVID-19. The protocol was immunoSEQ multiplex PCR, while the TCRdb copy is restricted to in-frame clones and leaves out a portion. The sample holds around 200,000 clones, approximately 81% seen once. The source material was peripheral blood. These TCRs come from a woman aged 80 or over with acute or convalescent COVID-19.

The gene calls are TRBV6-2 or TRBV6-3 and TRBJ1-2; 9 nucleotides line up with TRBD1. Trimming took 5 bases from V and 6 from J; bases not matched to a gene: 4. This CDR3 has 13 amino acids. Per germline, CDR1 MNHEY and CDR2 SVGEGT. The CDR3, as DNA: TGTGCCAGCAGTATCGGGACAGGGAATGGCTACACCTTC. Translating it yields CASSIGTGNGYTF.

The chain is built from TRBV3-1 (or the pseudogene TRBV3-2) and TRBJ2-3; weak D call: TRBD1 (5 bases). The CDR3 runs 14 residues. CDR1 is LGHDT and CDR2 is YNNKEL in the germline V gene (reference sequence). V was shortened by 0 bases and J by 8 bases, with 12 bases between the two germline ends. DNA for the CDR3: TGTGCCAGCAGCCAAGATGCCTATAGGGGTACGCAGTATTTT. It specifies CASSQDAYRGTQYF.

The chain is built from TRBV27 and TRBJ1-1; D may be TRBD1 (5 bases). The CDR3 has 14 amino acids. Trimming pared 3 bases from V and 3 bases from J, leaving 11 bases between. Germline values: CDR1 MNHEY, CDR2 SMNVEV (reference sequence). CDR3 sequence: CASSFWGRDTEAFF. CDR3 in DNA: TGTGCCAGCAGTTTTTGGGGCCGGGACACTGAAGCTTTCTTT.

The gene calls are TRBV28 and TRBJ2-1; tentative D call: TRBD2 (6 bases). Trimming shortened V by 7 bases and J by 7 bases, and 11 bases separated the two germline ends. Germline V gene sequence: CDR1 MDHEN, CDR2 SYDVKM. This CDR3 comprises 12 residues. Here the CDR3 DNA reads TGTGCCAGCACCAAACGGGGGAATGAGCAGTTCTTC. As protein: CASTKRGNEQFF.

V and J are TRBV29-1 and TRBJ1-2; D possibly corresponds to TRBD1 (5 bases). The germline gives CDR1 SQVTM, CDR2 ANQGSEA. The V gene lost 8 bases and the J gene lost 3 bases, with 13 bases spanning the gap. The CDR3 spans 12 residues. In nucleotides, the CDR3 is TGCAGCTGCGCCAGGGAGGACTATGGCTACACCTTC. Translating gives CSCAREDYGYTF.

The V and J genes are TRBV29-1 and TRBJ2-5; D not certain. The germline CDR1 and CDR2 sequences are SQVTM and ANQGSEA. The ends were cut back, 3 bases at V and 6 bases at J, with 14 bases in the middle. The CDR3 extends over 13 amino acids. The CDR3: CSVDGLGIQTQYF. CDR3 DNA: TGCAGCGTTGATGGTCTAGGCATTCAGACCCAGTACTTC.

CDR3 sequence reads: CASSFWTGGNTEAFF. The CDR3 DNA follows: TGTGCCAGCAGCTTTTGGACAGGGGGGAACACTGAAGCTTTCTTT. The chain carries TRBV7-2 and TRBJ1-1, with 10 bases matching TRBD1. This CDR3 is 15 amino acids long. Germline V CDR1 and CDR2: SGHTA, FQGNSA. With 3 bases clipped from V and 1 base from J, the junction kept 2 bases outside the gene matches.

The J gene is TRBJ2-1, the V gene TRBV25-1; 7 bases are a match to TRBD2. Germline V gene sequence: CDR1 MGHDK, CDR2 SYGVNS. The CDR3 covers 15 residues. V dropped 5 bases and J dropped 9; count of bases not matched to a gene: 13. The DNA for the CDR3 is TGTGCCAGCAGTTCCGCGGGAGTCTCATCAGGTGAGCAGTTCTTC. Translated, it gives CASSSAGVSSGEQFF.

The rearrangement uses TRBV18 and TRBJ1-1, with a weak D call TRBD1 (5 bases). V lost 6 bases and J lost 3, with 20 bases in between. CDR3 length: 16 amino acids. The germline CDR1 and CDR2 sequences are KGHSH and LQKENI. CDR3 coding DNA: TGTGCCAGCTCTATCCCGTCCCGGGTCAGGGACACTGAAGCTTTCTTT. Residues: CASSIPSRVRDTEAFF. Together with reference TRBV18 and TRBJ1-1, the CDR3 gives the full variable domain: NAGVMQNPRHLVRRRGQEARLRCSPMKGHSHVYWYRQLPEEGLKFMVYLQKENIIDESGMPKERFSAEFPKEGPSILRIQQVVRGDSAAYFCASSIPSRVRDTEAFFGQGTRLTVV.

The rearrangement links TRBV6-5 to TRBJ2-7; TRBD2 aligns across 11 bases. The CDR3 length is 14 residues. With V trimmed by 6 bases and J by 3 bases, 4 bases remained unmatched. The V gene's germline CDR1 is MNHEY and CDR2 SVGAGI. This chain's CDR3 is CASRDSGRGYEQYF. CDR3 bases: TGTGCCAGCAGGGATAGCGGGAGGGGCTACGAGCAGTACTTC.

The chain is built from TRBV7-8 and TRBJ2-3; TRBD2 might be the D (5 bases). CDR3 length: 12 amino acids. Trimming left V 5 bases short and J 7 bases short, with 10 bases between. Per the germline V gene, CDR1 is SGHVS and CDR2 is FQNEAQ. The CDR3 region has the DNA TGTGCCAGCAGCCTACAGCGGTATACGCAGTATTTT. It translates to CASSLQRYTQYF.

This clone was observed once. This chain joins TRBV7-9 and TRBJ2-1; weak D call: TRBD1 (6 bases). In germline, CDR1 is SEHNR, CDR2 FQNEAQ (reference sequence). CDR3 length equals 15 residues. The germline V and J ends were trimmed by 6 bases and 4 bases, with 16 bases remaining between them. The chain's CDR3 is CASRGTGKGYNEQFF. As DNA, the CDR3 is TGTGCCAGCAGGGGAACAGGGAAGGGGTACAATGAGCAGTTCTTC.

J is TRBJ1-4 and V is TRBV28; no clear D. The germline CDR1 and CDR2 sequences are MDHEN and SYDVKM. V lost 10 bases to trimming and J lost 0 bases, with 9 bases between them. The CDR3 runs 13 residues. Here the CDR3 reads CAIQHATNEKLFF. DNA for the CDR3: TGTGCCATACAGCATGCAACTAATGAAAAACTGTTTTTT.

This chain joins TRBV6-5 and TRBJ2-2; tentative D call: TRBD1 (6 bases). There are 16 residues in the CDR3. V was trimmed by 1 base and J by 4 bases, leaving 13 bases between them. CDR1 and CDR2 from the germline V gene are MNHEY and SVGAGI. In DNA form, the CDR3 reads TGTGCCAGCAGTTACTTGAAAATAGGGGGCACCGGGGAGCTGTTTTTT. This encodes CASSYLKIGGTGELFF.

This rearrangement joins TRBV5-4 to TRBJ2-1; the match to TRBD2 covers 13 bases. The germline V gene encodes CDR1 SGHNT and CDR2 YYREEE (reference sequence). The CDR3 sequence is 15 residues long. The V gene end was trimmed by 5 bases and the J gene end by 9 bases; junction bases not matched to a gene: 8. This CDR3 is CASSLGTSGTSEQFF. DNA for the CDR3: TGTGCCAGCAGTTTAGGGACTAGCGGGACGAGTGAGCAGTTCTTC.

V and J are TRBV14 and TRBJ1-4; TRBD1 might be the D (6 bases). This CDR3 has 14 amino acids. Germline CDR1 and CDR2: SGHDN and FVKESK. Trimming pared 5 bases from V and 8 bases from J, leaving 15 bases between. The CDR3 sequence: CASSEQGLREKLFF. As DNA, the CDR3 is TGTGCCAGCAGCGAACAGGGCCTTCGGGAAAAACTGTTTTTT. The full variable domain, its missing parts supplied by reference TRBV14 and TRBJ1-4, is EAGVTQFPSHSVIEKGQTVTLRCDPISGHDNLYWYRRVMGKEIKFLLHFVKESKQDESGMPNNRFLAERTGGTYSTLKVQPAELEDSGVYFCASSEQGLREKLFFGSGTQLSVL.

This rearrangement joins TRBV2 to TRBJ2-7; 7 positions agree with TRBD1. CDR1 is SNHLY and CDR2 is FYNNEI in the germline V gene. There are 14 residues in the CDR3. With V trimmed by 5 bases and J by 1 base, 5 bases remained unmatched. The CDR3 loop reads CASSPPGQSYEQYF. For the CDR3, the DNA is TGTGCCAGCAGTCCTCCGGGACAGTCCTACGAGCAGTACTTC.

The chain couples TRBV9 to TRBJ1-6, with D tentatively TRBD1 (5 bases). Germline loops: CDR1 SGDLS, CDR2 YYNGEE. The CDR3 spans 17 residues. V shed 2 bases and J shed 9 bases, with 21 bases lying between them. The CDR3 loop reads CASSVEVFGQGGSPLHF. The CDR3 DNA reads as TGTGCCAGCAGCGTCGAGGTCTTTGGTCAGGGAGGTTCACCCCTCCACTTT.

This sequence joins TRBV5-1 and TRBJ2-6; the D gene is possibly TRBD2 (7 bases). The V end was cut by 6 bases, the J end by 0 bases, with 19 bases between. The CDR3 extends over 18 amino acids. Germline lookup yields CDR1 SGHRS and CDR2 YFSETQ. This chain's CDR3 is CASTSGGLTGSGANVLTF. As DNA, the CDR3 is TGCGCCAGCACTTCCGGGGGGTTGACAGGCTCTGGGGCCAACGTCCTGACTTTC.

DNA of the CDR3: TGTGCCAGCAGCTTACAGGGTGGGCATTCACCCCTCCACTTT. This encodes CASSLQGGHSPLHF. The rearrangement links TRBV7-2 to TRBJ1-6; D is perhaps TRBD1 (5 bases). Trimming stripped 2 bases from V and 8 bases from J, with 10 bases between. Germline lookup yields CDR1 SGHTA and CDR2 FQGNSA. The CDR3 loop spans 14 amino acids.

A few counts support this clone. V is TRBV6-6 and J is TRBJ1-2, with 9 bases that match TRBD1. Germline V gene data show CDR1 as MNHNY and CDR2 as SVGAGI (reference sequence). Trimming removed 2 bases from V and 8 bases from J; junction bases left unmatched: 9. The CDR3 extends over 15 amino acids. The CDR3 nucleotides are TGTGCCAGCAGTTACGCGGGACAGGGTAGGGTAGGCTACACCTTC. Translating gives CASSYAGQGRVGYTF.

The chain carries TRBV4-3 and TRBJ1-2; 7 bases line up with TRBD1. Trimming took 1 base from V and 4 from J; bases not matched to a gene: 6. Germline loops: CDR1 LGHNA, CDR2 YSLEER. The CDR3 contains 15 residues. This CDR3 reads CASSQGTPGGYGYTF. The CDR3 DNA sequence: TGCGCCAGCAGCCAAGGCACTCCAGGGGGCTATGGCTACACCTTC.

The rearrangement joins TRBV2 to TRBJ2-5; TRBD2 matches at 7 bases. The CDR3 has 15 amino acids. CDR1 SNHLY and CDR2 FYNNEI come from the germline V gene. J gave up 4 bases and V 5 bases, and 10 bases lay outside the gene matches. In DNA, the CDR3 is TGTGCCAGCAGTAGGGAGGGGCGTTGGGGAGAGACCCAGTACTTC. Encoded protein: CASSREGRWGETQYF.

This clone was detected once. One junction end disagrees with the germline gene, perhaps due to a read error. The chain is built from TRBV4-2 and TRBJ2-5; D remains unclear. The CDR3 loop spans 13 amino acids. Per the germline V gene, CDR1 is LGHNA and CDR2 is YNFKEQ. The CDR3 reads CASSQGPPETQYF. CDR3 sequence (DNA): TGTGCCAGCAGTCAAGGTCCCCCGGAGACCCAGTACTTC.